The T cell receptor (beta chain) under discussion was sequenced for a study of multiple sclerosis patients with progressive multifocal leukoencephalopathy (dated by TCRdb to between 2018 and 2020). Regarding the study in general: Controls were about five natalizumab-treated MS patients who did not develop PML, sampled longitudinally. Peripheral T and B cells were examined in MS patients who developed PML (4 under natalizumab, 1 after alemtuzumab) and in treated patients who did not develop PML. Two natalizumab-treated patients who later developed PML were followed longitudinally from before therapy through 6 and 12 months to PML onset. The study was designed to detect JC virus-specific or public T-cell expansions arising at the time of PML onset. Overall study outcomes, separate from this receptor: Analysis was restricted to peripheral blood, although for natalizumab-associated PML, cerebrospinal fluid or brain lymphocytes might be more informative. Although TRB clones above 0.5% frequency turned up only in PML patients, the clones expanded at PML onset were already present before and during natalizumab therapy. Because of the small, descriptive cohort, whether findings reflect JC virus infection or general immunocompromise remained unclear. In most PML patients, lower normalized Shannon entropy suggested less diverse TRB repertoires, while the natalizumab-treated controls had values close to 1. No common TRBV or TRBJ gene usage or preferential TRBV-TRBJ pairings were detected when PML developed.

A note on this clone: The specificity of this receptor is unknown. The sample holds no much larger clone one base away, and base qualities are not on file.

TRB CDR3 regions were amplified from genomic DNA with the immunoSEQ two-step multiplex PCR at survey-level depth. Synthetic inline TR CDR3 controls covering all V-J pairings were spiked into each PCR so that template counts could be estimated and amplification bias removed. Reads went through processing to reduce amplification and sequencing bias, and quantification was done against synthetic TR CDR3 analogs. The original pipeline was this. Raw data were processed in ImmunoSEQ Analyzer, with out-of-frame sequences and CDR3s containing stop codons removed, and gene names were assigned according to IMGT nomenclature. Normalized Shannon entropy, defined as 1 minus Pielou's evenness, was used to summarize repertoire diversity. TRB sequences were considered identical only when V gene, J gene and CDR3 were shared. Public PML clonotypes were CDR3s shared by two or more PML-onset samples but absent earlier, in controls, and in public databases. CDR3 amino acid composition by position was analyzed with Skylign using the observed count method. The source is immuneACCESS, and TCRdb retained only in-frame sequences with V and J called. Part of the clones is not carried over; for the studies checked, unresolved V genes explain less than half of this, and the remainder is unexplained. The D gene and trimming were derived from the DNA, and the V and J assignments and clone size from that table. In this sample the table shows approximately 27,000 clones, 88% of which occur a single time. Of the sample, around 0.96% is held by the ten largest clones.

This specimen's time point label, interpreted: before natalizumab initiation. All listed patients had previously received interferon beta, and all PML patients were female. Before the first natalizumab infusion, T0 blood samples were collected. Ficoll-Hypaque density gradient centrifugation was used to isolate peripheral blood mononuclear cells. This receptor was taken from a human donor with multiple sclerosis. The source material was PBMCs.

The nucleotides are TGTGCCAGCAGTGAAAGCGGGGGCTCGCCCTACGAGCAGTACTTC. Its protein product is CASSESGGSPYEQYF. The rearranged segments are TRBV2 and TRBJ2-7, with 8 bases aligning to TRBD2. Including cysteine and phenylalanine, the CDR3 has 15 amino acids. Just CDR3 DNA is preserved here, 45 bases in frame from base 1. V and J are trimmed by 2 bases and 2 bases, and the gene matches miss 5 bases of the junction. Reading the germline V gene gives CDR1 SNHLY and CDR2 FYNNEI. Reference TRBV2 and TRBJ2-7 genes cover what lies past the CDR3, so the full variable domain is EPEVTQTPSHQVTQMGQEVILRCVPISNHLYFYWYRQILGQKVEFLVSFYNNEISEKSEIFDDQFSVERPDGSNFTLKIRSTKLEDSAMYFCASSESGGSPYEQYFGPGTRLTVT.